This T cell receptor beta chain was obtained from a study of blood T cells in healthy people across ages (dated by TCRdb to between 2015 and 2017). With respect to the entire study: Template switching captured roughly one uniquely barcoded TCR beta cDNA molecule per two T cells in model experiments. To track age-related changes in TCR beta repertoire diversity, the study relied on deep sequencing normalized with unique cDNA molecular identifiers. Donors were grouped into four age groups: young (average roughly 15 years), middle-aged (39), aged (around 66) and long-lived (just over 80). To avoid experimental bias, donors of different ages were distributed randomly across sequencing lanes. For two donors (one aged 18 to 30 and one aged 80 or older), the study analyzed two additional independent replicas of 1 million unique cDNA reads from the same blood draw.

The roughly 39 donors, aged about 6 to 100 years, were systemically healthy Caucasian individuals from Russia. Approximately 10 milliliters of peripheral blood were collected from each donor into EDTA-treated Vacutainer tubes. Ficoll-Paque density-gradient centrifugation was used to isolate PBMCs, with at least 7 million per sample. Trizol reagent was used to extract total RNA from PBMCs, with at least 5.5 micrograms per sample. For every donor, an aliquot of PBMCs went through flow cytometry to measure the percentages of naive CD45RAhigh/CD27high T cells. Library preparation was by 5' RACE. Sequenced using an Illumina HiSeq 2500. A second roughly 6 to 11 cycle PCR used a sample-barcoded 5' primer and a J-beta primer mix. A unique molecular identifier was introduced onto each TCR beta cDNA molecule by a template-switch 5' adaptor carrying 12 random nucleotides. Each sample yielded at least 3 million CDR3-containing paired-end reads. The Mint cDNA synthesis kit, primed by a TRBC-specific oligonucleotide, was used to synthesize first-strand cDNA from all RNA. Following uracil-DNA glycosylase treatment, a first 18-cycle PCR with universal primers M1SS and BC2_uni_R was performed on all cDNA. In the original analysis: Normalization of each sample was performed by random selection of 1 million high-quality reads, each carrying a distinct molecular identifier. Instead of being binned into consensus sequences, reads that shared molecular identifiers were thrown out. MiTCR, set to a Q25 quality threshold and the strictest error-elimination algorithm, was used for CDR3 identification, clonotype clustering and error correction. Lower-bound total TCR beta diversity was estimated with a nonparametric unseen species model using Euler transformation. TCRdb trimmed the raw reads at Q25, called clones with MiXCR and kept productive beta chains. All rows with the same CDR3 protein become a single entry with the most common DNA and genes. Here the V and J calls rest on TCRdb's processing, not on the authors' analysis. This sample is represented by roughly 2 million distinct CDR3 sequences; approximately 50% of them were singletons. 2% to 2.5% of the sample rests with the top ten.

A remark on this clonotype: It lacks a known antigen. No base qualities exist here, and no much larger clone lies one base off it.

Points the paper makes about the study in general: Compared with the aged group, the long-lived group had more naive CD4+ T cells, fewer expanded clones and increased TCR diversity, suggesting age selection. Since profiling was done on bulk unsorted PBMCs, naive and antigen-experienced compartments could not be conclusively compared. The CMV infection status of donors was not known, potentially confounding age-related changes in expanded clonotypes. As age increased, observed TCR beta diversity per million T cells dropped in a roughly linear way, and a significant reduction was already evident by age 40. A strong correlation was found between observed TCR beta diversity and the percentage of naive T cells measured by flow cytometry. Total diversity estimates from one million sequenced T cells were considered lower bounds and underestimates.

CDR1 and CDR2 are drawn from the germline V gene (reference sequence): SEHNR, FQNEAQ. The CDR3 contains 17 residues, cysteine and phenylalanine counted. Only CDR3 DNA is held: 51 bases, read in frame from base 1. V loses 5 bases, J loses 3 bases, and the germline ends lie 20 bases apart. The sequenced sample consisted of blood. This clonotype was obtained from a woman aged 40-49 years in good health. The sequence joins TRBV7-9 to TRBJ2-1, with TRBD1 tentatively as D gene (6 bases match). The DNA is as follows: TGTGCCAGCAGCCAAAAAAAGGACAGCCTTAACTACAATGAGCAGTTCTTC. Its translation is CASSQKKDSLNYNEQFF.